This is a list of T cell receptor beta chains from one sample in a study of T-cell memory formation after mild COVID-19. TCRdb redid the calling of the 5' RACE reads with MiXCR, one entry per CDR3 protein. Among under 110,000 distinct CDR3 sequences listed, 9.5% to 15% were seen once. The source material was PBMCs or a T cell subset sorted from them (not recorded which). All receptors derive from an adult woman who had mild COVID-19 (a few samples of this study predate the infection). Cell type and time point are not known. Each CDR3 is given with its conserved first and last residue. The D gene is left open where the match is weak. A row's size may be missing; if present it is once, few, many or a size class.

NA | TRBJ2-5 | NA | TRBV2 | TGTGCCAGCAGCCTCCCCCCCCACGGACCACAAGAGACCCAGTACTTC | CASSLPPHGPQETQYF
NA | TRBJ2-1 | TRBD2 | TRBV20-1 | TGCAGTGCTACGGGACTAGCGGGAGTAGATGAGCAGTTCTTC | CSATGLAGVDEQFF
NA | TRBJ1-1 | NA | TRBV5-1 | TGCGCCAGCAGCTTTAGAGGACAAATGAACACTGAAGCTTTCTTT | CASSFRGQMNTEAFF
few | TRBJ2-7 | NA | TRBV5-1 | TGCGCCAGCAGCTTAGAGGCGAGAGGGGGCTACGAGCAGTACTTC | CASSLEARGGYEQYF
few | TRBJ2-1 | TRBD2 | TRBV4-2 | TGTGCCAGCAGCCAAGATGTAATAGGACTAGCCGTCAATGAGCAGTTCTTC | CASSQDVIGLAVNEQFF
few | TRBJ2-2 | NA | TRBV11-1 | TGTGCCAGCAGCCCCCAAGGCCGCGCTAGTGGCGGGGAGCTGTTTTTT | CASSPQGRASGGELFF
NA | TRBJ2-3 | TRBD2 | TRBV29-1 | TGCAGTATAATAAGCGGGGCCAGGATCCCAGATACGCAGTATTTT | CSIISGARIPDTQYF
NA | TRBJ2-5 | TRBD2 | TRBV15 | TGTGCCACCAGCAGAGTGGCGGGAGGGAACCAAGAGACCCAGTACTTC | CATSRVAGGNQETQYF
NA | TRBJ2-2 | NA | TRBV20-1 | TGCAGTGCTAGAGATATCGAGGCCGCGAACACCGGGGAGCTGTTTTTT | CSARDIEAANTGELFF
many | TRBJ2-5 | TRBD2 | TRBV5-1 | TGCGCCAGCAGCTTTTTGAGCGGGGGCCCACAAGAGACCCAGTACTTC | CASSFLSGGPQETQYF
NA | TRBJ2-7 | TRBD1 | TRBV7-2 | TGTGCCAGCAGCCTCCTGGACAGGGGATACGAGCAGTACTTC | CASSLLDRGYEQYF
few | TRBJ2-2 | NA | TRBV7-8 | TGTGCCACTGTTTCGGGGTATAACACCGGGGAGCTGTTTTTT | CATVSGYNTGELFF
NA | TRBJ2-1 | NA | TRBV9 | TGTGCCAGCAGCGATAACAGGGCAGGGTACAATGAGCAGTTCTTC | CASSDNRAGYNEQFF
NA | TRBJ2-7 | NA | TRBV5-1 | TGCGCCAGCAGCTTGTCCGACAGAACCTACGAGCAGTACTTC | CASSLSDRTYEQYF
NA | TRBJ2-4 | TRBD2 | TRBV4-3 | TGCGCCAGCAGCCAAGAAAGATCCGGGGGGTGGGACATTCAGTACTTC | CASSQERSGGWDIQYF
many | TRBJ2-7 | NA | TRBV6-5 | TGTGCCAGCAGGGTTAGGGGGTCCTACGAGCAGTACTTC | CASRVRGSYEQYF
NA | TRBJ1-1 | NA | TRBV4-1 | TGCGCCAGCAGCCCTGGACAGATCACTGAAGCTTTCTTT | CASSPGQITEAFF
few | TRBJ2-1 | NA | TRBV4-1 | TGCGCCAGCAGCCAAGAAAGACAGTTTGAGCAGTTCTTC | CASSQERQFEQFF
few | TRBJ2-7 | TRBD1 | TRBV5-1 | TGCGCCAGCAGCCCCGACAGGGGGCATGTCCACGAGCAGTACTTC | CASSPDRGHVHEQYF
NA | TRBJ1-1 | NA | TRBV5-1 | TGCGCCAGCAGCTTGAGGGGAGGCACTGAAGCTTTCTTT | CASSLRGGTEAFF
few | TRBJ1-2 | TRBD1 | TRBV12-3/TRBV12-4 | TGTGCCAGCAGGGGACAGGAAAATTATGGCTACACCTTC | CASRGQENYGYTF
few | TRBJ1-5 | NA | TRBV4-1 | TGCGCCAGCAGCCAGATCCACCTTGGGGGTAGCAATCAGCCCCAGCATTTT | CASSQIHLGGSNQPQHF
few | TRBJ2-1 | TRBD2 | TRBV20-1 | TGCAGTGCTAGCGCGACTAGCGGGAGAGAGTATGAGCAGTTCTTC | CSASATSGREYEQFF
few | TRBJ1-2 | TRBD1 | TRBV5-5 | TGTGCCAGCAGCATTGACAGGGTGTCCGACTATGGCTACACCTTC | CASSIDRVSDYGYTF
few | TRBJ2-7 | TRBD2 | TRBV18 | TGTGCCAGCTCACCATCAGGTCCGGGGGGGCCGTACGAGCAGTACTTC | CASSPSGPGGPYEQYF
NA | TRBJ1-1 | TRBD1 | TRBV7-9 | TGTGCCAGCAGCTCAAGGGACAGCCCAGTGAACACTGAAGCTTTCTTT | CASSSRDSPVNTEAFF
many | TRBJ2-7 | NA | TRBV29-1 | TGCAGCGTTGAAATGGCAGGCCGATCCTCCTACGAGCAGTACTTC | CSVEMAGRSSYEQYF
NA | TRBJ1-1 | NA | TRBV29-1 | TGCAGCGTTGACCAGGGGCAGGCCGATGAAGCTTTCTTT | CSVDQGQADEAFF
NA | TRBJ1-4 | NA | TRBV27 | TGTGCCAGCAGTCCACAAGAAGGGGAAGATGAAAAACTGTTTTTT | CASSPQEGEDEKLFF
many | TRBJ2-3 | TRBD2 | TRBV4-3 | TGCGCCAGCAGCCAAGATAAGACTAGCGGGGCCCTCAATACGCAGTATTTT | CASSQDKTSGALNTQYF
many | TRBJ2-3 | TRBD1 | TRBV19 | TGTGCCAGTACCCCCCGGGACAGGGTAGGCACAGATACGCAGTATTTT | CASTPRDRVGTDTQYF
few | TRBJ2-5 | NA | TRBV27 | TGTGCCAGCAGTTTATTTGAGCCCCAGGGCAGAGAGACCCAGTACTTC | CASSLFEPQGRETQYF
few | TRBJ2-1 | NA | TRBV24-1 | TGTGCCACCAGTGATTTGGACGGTCAAAATGAGCAGTTCTTC | CATSDLDGQNEQFF
many | TRBJ2-3 | NA | TRBV7-9 | TGTGCCAGCAGCGCCCCGAGATGGGATAGCACAGATACGCAGTATTTT | CASSAPRWDSTDTQYF
NA | TRBJ2-7 | TRBD2 | TRBV4-1 | TGCGCCAGCAGCCAAGATTCTAGCGGGGGATACGAGCAGTACTTC | CASSQDSSGGYEQYF
few | TRBJ2-7 | NA | TRBV6-6 | TGTGCCAGCAGTGGCGGCAGCAACGAGCAGTACTTC | CASSGGSNEQYF
NA | TRBJ2-7 | TRBD1 | TRBV20-1 | TGCAGTGCTAGAGATAATCGGGACAGGATTTACGAGCAGTACTTC | CSARDNRDRIYEQYF
many | TRBJ2-1 | TRBD2 | TRBV29-1 | TGCAGCGTTGAGGTGGGAGGGGACTACAATGAGCAGTTCTTC | CSVEVGGDYNEQFF
NA | TRBJ2-7 | TRBD1 | TRBV6-6 | TGTGCCAGCAGTTATTCACAGGGGGCCGACGAGCAGTACTTC | CASSYSQGADEQYF
many | TRBJ2-7 | NA | TRBV12-3/TRBV12-4 | TGTGCCAGCAGTTTAGGAGGTGCCGGCTACGAGCAGTACTTC | CASSLGGAGYEQYF